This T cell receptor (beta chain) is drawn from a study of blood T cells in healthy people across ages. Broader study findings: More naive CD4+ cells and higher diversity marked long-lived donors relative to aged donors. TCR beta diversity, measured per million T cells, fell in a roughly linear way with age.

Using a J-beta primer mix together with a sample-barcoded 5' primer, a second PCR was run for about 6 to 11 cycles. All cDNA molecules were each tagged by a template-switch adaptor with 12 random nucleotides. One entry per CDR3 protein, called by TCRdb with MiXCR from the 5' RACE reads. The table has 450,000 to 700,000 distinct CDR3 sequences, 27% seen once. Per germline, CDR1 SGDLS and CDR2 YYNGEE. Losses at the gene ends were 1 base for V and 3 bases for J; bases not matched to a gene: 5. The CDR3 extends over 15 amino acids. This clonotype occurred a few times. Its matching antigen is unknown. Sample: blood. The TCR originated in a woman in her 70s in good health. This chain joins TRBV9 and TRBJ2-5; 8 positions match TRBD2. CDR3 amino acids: CASSVSGLAEETQYF. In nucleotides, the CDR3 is TGTGCCAGCAGCGTATCCGGACTAGCCGAAGAGACCCAGTACTTC.